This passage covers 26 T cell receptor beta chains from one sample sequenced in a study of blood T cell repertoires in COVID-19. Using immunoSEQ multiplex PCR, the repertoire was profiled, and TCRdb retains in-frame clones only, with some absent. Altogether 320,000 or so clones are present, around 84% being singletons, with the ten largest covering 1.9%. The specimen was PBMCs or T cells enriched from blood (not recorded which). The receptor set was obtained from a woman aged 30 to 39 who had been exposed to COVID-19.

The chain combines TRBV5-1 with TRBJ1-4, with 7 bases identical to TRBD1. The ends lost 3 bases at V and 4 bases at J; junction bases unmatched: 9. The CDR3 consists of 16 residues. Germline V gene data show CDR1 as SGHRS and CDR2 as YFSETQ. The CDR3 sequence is CASSSTQGGSNEKLFF. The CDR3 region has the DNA TGCGCCAGCAGCTCTACGCAGGGGGGTAGTAATGAAAAACTGTTTTTT.

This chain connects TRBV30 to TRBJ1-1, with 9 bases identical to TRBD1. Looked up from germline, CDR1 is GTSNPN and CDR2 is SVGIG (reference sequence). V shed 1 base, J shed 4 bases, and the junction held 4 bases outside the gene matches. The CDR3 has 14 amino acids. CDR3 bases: TGTGCCTGGAGTGCCACAGGGGGCGGCACTGAAGCTTTCTTT. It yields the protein CAWSATGGGTEAFF.

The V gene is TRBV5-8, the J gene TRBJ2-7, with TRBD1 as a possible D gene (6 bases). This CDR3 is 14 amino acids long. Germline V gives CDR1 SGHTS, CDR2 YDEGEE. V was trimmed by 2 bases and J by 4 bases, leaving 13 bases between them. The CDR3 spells CASSLLRGPYEQYF. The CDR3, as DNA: TGTGCCAGCAGCTTACTCAGGGGCCCTTACGAGCAGTACTTC.

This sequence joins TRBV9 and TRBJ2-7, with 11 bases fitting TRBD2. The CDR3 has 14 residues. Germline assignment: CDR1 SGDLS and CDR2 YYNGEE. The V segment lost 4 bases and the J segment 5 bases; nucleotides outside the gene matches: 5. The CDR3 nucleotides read TGTGCCAGCAGCTATGGACTAGCGGGCGACGAGCAGTACTTC. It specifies CASSYGLAGDEQYF.

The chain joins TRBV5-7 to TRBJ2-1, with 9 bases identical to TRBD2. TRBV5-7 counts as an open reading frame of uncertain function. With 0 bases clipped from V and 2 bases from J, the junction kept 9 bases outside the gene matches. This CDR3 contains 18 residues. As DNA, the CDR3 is TGTGCCAGCAGCTTGGTAGCGGGAGATGTACTCCCCTACAATGAGCAGTTCTTC. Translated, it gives CASSLVAGDVLPYNEQFF.

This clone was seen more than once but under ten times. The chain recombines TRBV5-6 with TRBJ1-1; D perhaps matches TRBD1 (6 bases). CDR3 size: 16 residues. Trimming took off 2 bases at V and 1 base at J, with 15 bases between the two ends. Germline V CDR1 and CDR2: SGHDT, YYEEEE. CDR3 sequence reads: CASSLRLGTSNTEAFF. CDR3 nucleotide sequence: TGTGCCAGCAGCTTACGCCTCGGGACATCGAACACTGAAGCTTTCTTT. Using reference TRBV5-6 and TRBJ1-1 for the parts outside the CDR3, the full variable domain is DAGVTQSPTHLIKTRGQQVTLRCSPKSGHDTVSWYQQALGQGPQFIFQYYEEEERQRGNFPDRFSGHQFPNYSSELNVNALLLGDSALYLCASSLRLGTSNTEAFFGQGTRLTVV.

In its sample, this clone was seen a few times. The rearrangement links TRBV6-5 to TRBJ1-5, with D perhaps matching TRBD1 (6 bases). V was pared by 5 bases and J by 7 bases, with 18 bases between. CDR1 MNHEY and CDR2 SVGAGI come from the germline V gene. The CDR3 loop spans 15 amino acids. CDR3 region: CASSPSIQGRQPQHF. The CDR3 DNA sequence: TGTGCCAGCAGTCCCTCAATCCAGGGGCGCCAGCCCCAGCATTTT.

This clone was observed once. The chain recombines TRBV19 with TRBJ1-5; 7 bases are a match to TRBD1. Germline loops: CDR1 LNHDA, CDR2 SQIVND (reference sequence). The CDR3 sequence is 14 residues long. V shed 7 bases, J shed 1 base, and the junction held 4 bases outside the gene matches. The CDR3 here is CASIDRDSNQPQHF. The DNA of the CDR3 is TGTGCCAGTATCGACAGGGACAGCAATCAGCCCCAGCATTTT.

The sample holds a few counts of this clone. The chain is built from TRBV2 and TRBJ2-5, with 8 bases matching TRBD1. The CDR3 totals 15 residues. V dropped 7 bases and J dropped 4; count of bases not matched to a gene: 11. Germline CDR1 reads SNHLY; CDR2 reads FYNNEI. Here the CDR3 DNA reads TGTGCCAGCAAATCCCCGACAGGGGTGTTAGAGACCCAGTACTTC. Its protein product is CASKSPTGVLETQYF.

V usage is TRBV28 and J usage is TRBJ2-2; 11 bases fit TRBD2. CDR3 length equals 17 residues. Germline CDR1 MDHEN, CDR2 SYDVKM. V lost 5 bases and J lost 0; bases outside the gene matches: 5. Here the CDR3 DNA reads TGTGCCAGCAGTCCACTTAGCGGGGGGGCGAACACCGGGGAGCTGTTTTTT. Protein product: CASSPLSGGANTGELFF.

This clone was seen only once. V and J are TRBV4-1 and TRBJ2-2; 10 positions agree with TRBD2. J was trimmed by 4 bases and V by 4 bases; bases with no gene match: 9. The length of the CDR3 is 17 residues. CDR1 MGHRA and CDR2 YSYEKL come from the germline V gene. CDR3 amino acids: CASSRSSSGSPTGELFF. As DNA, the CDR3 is TGCGCCAGCAGCCGCTCGTCTAGCGGGAGCCCCACCGGGGAGCTGTTTTTT.

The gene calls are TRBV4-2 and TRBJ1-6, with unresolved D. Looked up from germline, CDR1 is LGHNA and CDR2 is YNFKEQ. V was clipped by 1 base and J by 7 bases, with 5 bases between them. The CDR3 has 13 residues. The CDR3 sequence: CASSQASNSPLHF. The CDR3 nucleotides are TGTGCCAGCAGCCAAGCTTCCAATTCACCCCTCCACTTT.

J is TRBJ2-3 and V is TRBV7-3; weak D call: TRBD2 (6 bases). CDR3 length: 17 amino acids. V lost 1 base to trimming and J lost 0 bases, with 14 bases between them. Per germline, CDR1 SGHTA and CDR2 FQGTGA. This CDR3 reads CASSLIGGGTSTDTQYF. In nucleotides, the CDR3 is TGTGCCAGCAGCTTAATTGGTGGGGGGACTAGCACAGATACGCAGTATTTT.

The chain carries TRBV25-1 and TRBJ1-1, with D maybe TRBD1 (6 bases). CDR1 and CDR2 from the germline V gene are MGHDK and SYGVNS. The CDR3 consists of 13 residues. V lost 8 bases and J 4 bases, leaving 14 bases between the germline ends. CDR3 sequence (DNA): TGTGCCAGCGGACAGCCCGGCGGCACTGAAGCTTTCTTT. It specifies CASGQPGGTEAFF.

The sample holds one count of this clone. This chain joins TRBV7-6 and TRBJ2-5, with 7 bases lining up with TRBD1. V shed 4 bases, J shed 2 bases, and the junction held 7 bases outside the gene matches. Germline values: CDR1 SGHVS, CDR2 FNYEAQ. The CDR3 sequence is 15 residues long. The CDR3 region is CASSSAGTAQETQYF. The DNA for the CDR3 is TGTGCCAGCAGCTCCGCCGGGACAGCTCAAGAGACCCAGTACTTC.

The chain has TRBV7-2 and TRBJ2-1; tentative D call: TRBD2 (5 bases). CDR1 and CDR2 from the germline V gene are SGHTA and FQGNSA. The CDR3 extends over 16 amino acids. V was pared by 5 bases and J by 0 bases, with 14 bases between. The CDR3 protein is CASSPRTRSSYNEQFF. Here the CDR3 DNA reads TGTGCCAGCAGCCCCCGGACTCGGAGCTCCTACAATGAGCAGTTCTTC.

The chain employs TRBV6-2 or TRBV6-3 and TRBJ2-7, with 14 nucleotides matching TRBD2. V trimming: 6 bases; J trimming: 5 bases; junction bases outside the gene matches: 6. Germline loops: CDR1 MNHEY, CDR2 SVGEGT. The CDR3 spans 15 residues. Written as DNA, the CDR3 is TGTGCCAGCAGCTCTCTGGGACTAGCGGGAGACGAGCAGTACTTC. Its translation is CASSSLGLAGDEQYF.

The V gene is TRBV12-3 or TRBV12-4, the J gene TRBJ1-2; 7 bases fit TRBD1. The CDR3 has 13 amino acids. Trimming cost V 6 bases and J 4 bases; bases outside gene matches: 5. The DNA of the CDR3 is TGTGCCAGCAGCTCGGGACAGCTCTATGGCTACACCTTC. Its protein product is CASSSGQLYGYTF.

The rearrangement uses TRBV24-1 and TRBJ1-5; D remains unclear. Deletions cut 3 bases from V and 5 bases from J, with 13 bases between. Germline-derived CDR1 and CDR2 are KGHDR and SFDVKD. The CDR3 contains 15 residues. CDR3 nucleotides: TGTGCCACCAGTGATAGAGGAAGAGGTGATCAGCCCCAGCATTTT. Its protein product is CATSDRGRGDQPQHF.

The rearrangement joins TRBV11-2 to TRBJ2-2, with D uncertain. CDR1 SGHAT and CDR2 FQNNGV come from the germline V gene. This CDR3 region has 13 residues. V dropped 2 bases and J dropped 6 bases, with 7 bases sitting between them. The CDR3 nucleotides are TGTGCCAGCAGCTTACTATACCCCGGGGAGCTGTTTTTT. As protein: CASSLLYPGELFF. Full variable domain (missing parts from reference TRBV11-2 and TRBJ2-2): EAGVAQSPRYKIIEKRQSVAFWCNPISGHATLYWYQQILGQGPKLLIQFQNNGVVDDSQLPKDRFSAERLKGVDSTLKIQPAKLEDSAVYLCASSLLYPGELFFGEGSRLTVL.

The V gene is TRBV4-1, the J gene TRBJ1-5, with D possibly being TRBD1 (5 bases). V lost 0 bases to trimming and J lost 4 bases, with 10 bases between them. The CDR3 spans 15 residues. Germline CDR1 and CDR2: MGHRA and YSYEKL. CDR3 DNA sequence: TGCGCCAGCAGCCAAGATCGGACAAGTAATCAGCCCCAGCATTTT. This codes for CASSQDRTSNQPQHF.

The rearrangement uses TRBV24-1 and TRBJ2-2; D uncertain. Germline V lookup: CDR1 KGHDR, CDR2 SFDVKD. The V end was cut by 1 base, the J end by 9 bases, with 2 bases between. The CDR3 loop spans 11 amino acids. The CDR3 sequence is CATSDFRELFF. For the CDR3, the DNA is TGTGCCACCAGTGATTTCAGGGAGCTGTTTTTT.

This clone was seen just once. The DNA of the CDR3 is TGTGCCAGCAGTTTCCCCCGGGACAGTCCCTACGAGCAGTACTTC. Translated, it gives CASSFPRDSPYEQYF. This chain links TRBV28 with TRBJ2-7; 7 nucleotides match TRBD1. With V trimmed by 3 bases and J by 2 bases, 7 bases remained unmatched. This CDR3 spans 15 amino acids. The germline V gene encodes CDR1 MDHEN and CDR2 SYDVKM.

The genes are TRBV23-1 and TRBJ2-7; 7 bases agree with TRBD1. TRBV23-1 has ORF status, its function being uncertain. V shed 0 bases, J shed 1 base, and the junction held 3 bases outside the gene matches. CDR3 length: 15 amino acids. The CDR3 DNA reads TGCGCCAGCAGTCAATCGGCGGACAGGTCCTACGAGCAGTACTTC. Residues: CASSQSADRSYEQYF.

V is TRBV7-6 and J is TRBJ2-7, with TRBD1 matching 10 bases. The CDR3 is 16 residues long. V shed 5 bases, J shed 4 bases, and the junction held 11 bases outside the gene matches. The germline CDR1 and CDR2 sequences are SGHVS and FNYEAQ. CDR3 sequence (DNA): TGTGCCAGCAGCGCCACGGGACAGGGGATATATTACGAGCAGTACTTC. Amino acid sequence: CASSATGQGIYYEQYF.

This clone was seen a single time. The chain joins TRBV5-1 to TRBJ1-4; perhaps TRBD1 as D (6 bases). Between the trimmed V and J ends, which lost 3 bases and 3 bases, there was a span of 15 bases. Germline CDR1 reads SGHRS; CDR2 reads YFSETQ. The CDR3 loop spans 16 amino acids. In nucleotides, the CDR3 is TGCGCCAGCAGCTCCCCAGGGGTAATCTCTAATGAAAAACTGTTTTTT. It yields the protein CASSSPGVISNEKLFF.